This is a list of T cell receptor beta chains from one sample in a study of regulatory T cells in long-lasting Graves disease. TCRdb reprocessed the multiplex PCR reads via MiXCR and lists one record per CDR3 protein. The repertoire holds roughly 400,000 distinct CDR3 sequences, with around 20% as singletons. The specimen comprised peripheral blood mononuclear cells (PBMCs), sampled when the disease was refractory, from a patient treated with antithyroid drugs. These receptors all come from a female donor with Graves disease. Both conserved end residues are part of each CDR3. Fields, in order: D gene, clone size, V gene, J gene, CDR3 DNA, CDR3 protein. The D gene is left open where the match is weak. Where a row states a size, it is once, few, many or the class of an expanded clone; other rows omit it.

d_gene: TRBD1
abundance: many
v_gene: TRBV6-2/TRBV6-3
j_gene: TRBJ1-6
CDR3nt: TGTGCCAGCAGTTACATGGGACAGGGAATAGGTTCACGTTCACCCCTCCACTTT
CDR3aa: CASSYMGQGIGSRSPLHF

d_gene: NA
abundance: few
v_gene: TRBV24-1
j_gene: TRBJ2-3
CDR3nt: TGTGCCACCAGTGATTCCTCGGGGGTAAAGGGCAGAGATACGCAGTATTTT
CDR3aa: CATSDSSGVKGRDTQYF

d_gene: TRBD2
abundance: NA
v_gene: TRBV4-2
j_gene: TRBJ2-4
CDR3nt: TGTGCCAGCAGCCAAGATTGGAGCGGGAGATCGAACATTCAGTACTTC
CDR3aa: CASSQDWSGRSNIQYF

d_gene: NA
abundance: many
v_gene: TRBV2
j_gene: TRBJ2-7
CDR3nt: TGTGCCAGCAGTGAACCACAGCGGGACGAGCAGTACTTC
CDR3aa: CASSEPQRDEQYF

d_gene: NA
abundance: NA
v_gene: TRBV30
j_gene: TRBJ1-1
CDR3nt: TGTGCCTGGAGGCAGGATTCGAACACTGAAGCTTTCTTT
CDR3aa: CAWRQDSNTEAFF

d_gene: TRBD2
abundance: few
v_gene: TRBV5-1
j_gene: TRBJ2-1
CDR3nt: TGCGCCAGCAGCACCTATAGCGGGAGTACCAACAATGAGCAGTTCTTC
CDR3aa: CASSTYSGSTNNEQFF

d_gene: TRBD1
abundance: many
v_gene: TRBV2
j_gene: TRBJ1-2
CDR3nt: TGTGCCAGCACCCGACAGGGGGGCTATGGCTACACCTTC
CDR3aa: CASTRQGGYGYTF

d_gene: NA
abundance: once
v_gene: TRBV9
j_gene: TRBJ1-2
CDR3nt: TGTGCCAGCAGCGTAGGAGGTAGGATAGGTGGCTACACCTTC
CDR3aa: CASSVGGRIGGYTF

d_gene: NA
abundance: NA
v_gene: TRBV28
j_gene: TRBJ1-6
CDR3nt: TGTGCCAGCAGTCCCGCAACGGGGCTCCATAATTCACCCCTCCACTTT
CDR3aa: CASSPATGLHNSPLHF

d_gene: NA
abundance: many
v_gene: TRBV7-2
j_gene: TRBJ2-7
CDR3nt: TGTGCCAGCAGCTTAGTACAGGGACCCTACGAGCAGTACTTC
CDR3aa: CASSLVQGPYEQYF

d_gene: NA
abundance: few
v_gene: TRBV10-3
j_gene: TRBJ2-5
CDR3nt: TGTGCCATCAGTGAGGCCGTTGGGGCAGTAGAGACCCAGTACTTC
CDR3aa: CAISEAVGAVETQYF

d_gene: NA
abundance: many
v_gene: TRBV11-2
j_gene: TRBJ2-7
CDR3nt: TGTGCCAGCAGCTTGGACCTCTACGAGCAGTACTTC
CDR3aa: CASSLDLYEQYF

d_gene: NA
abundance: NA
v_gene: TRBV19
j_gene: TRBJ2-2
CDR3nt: TGTGCCAGTAGAAACGACGGCACCGGGGAGCTGTTTTTT
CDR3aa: CASRNDGTGELFF

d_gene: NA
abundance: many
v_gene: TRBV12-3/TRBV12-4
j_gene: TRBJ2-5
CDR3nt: TGTGCCAGCAGTCCAGACAGGTTGCAAGAGACCCAGTACTTC
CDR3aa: CASSPDRLQETQYF

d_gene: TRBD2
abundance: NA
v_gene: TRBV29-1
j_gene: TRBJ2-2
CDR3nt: TGCAGCGTGACTAGCGGGAGTCGCACCGGGGAGCTGTTTTTT
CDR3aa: CSVTSGSRTGELFF

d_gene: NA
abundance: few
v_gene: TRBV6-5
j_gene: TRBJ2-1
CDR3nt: TGTGCCAGCAGTTACCGCCAGGAAAGCTCCTACAATGAGCAGTTCTTC
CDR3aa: CASSYRQESSYNEQFF

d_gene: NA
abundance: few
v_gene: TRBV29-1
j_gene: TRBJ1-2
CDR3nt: TGCAGCGTTGAAGATAGGGCAGTTTACACCTTC
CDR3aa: CSVEDRAVYTF

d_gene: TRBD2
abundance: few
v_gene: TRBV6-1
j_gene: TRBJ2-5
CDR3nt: TGTGCCAGCAGCCTCCGCGGGAGTTCGGAGACCCAGTACTTC
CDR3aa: CASSLRGSSETQYF

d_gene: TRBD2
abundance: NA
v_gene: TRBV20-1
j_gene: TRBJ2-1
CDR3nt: TGCAGTGCTAGAGATACTAGCGGGATTGCCCGTGAGCAGTTCTTC
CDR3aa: CSARDTSGIAREQFF

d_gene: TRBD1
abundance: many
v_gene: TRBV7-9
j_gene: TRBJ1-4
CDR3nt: TGTGCCAGCAGCCTCTCTGTGGGACAGGAAGAAAAACTGTTTTTT
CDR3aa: CASSLSVGQEEKLFF

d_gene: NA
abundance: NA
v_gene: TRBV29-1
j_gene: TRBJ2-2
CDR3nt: TGCAGCGTTGAACTTGCCAGACACCTCACCGGGGAGCTGTTTTTT
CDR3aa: CSVELARHLTGELFF

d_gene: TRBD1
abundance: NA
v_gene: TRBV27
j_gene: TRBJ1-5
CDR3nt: TGTGCCAGCAGTTTATCCCCTAGACAGGGCCCCCAGCATTTT
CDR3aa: CASSLSPRQGPQHF

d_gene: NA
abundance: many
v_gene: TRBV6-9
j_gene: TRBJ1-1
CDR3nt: TGTGCCAGCAGTTACACAGGGATGAACACTGAAGCTTTCTTT
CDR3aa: CASSYTGMNTEAFF

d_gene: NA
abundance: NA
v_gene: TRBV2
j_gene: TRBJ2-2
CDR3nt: TGTGCCAGCAGTGAATTCTCCGGGGCCGGGGAGCTGTTTTTT
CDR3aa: CASSEFSGAGELFF

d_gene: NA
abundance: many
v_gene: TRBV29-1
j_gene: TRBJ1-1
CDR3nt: TGCAGCGTTGGACAGACGAACACTGAAGCTTTCTTT
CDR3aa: CSVGQTNTEAFF

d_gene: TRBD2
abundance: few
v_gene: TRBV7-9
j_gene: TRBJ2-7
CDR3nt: TGTGCCAGCAGCTTGTCGACTAGCGGGGCGACCTACGAGCAGTACTTC
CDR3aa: CASSLSTSGATYEQYF

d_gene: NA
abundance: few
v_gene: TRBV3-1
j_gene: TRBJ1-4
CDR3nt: TGTGCCAGCAGCCACAAAGCTAGGGGTGCAACTAATGAAAAACTGTTTTTT
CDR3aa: CASSHKARGATNEKLFF

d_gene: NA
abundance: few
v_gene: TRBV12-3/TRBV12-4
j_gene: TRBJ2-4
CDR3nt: TGTGCCAGCCGGGCCTTAATGGGGAAAAAAAACATTCAGTACTTC
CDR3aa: CASRALMGKKNIQYF

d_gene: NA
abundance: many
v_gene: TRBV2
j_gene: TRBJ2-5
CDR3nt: TGTGCCAGCAGTGAAGTGCGGACTGTGGAGGAGACCCAGTACTTC
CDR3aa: CASSEVRTVEETQYF

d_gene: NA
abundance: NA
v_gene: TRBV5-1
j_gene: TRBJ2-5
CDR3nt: TGCGCCAGCAGCTTGGCCGGTCCCCCGAAAGAGACCCAGTACTTC
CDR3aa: CASSLAGPPKETQYF

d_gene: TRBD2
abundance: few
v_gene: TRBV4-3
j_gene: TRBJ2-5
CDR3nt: TGCGCCAGCAGCCAAGAGGTTTTTGGGACTAGCCGGGAGACCCAGTACTTC
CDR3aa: CASSQEVFGTSRETQYF

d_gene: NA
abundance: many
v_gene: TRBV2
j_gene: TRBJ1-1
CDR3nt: TGTGCCAGCAGTTATCCATCAAACGTGGGCACTGAAGCTTTCTTT
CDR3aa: CASSYPSNVGTEAFF

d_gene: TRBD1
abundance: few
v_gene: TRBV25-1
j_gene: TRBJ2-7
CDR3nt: TGTGCCAGCAGTGGGGGTTGGACAGGCGCTCACGAGCAGTACTTC
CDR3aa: CASSGGWTGAHEQYF

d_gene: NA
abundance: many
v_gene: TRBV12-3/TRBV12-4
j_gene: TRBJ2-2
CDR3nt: TGTGCCAGCAGTTTGACCGGCACCGGGGAGCTGTTTTTT
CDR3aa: CASSLTGTGELFF

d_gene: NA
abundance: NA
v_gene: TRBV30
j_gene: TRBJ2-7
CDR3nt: TGTGCCTGGAGTGTACGACTTGCGTACGAGCAGTACTTC
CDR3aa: CAWSVRLAYEQYF